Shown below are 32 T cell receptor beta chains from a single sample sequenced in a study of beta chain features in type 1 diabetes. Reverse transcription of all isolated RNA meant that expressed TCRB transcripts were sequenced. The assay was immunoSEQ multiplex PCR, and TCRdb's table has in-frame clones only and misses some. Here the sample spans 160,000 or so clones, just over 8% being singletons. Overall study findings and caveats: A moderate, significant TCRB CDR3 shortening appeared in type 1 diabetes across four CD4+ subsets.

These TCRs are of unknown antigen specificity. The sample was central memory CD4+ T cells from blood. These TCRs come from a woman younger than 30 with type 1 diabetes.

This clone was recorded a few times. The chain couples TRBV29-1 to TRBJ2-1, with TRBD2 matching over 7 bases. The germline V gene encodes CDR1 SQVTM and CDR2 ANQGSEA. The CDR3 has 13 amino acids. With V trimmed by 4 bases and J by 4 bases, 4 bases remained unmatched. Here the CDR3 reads CSVVSSGYNEQFF. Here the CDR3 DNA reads TGCAGCGTTGTTTCTAGCGGATACAATGAGCAGTTCTTC.

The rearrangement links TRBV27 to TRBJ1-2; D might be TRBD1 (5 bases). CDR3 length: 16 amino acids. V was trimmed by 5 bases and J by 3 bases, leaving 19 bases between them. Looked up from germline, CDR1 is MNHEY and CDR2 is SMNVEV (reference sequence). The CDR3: CASSRRGTEGYYGYTF. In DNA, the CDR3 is TGTGCCAGCAGTAGGAGGGGTACAGAAGGGTACTATGGCTACACCTTC.

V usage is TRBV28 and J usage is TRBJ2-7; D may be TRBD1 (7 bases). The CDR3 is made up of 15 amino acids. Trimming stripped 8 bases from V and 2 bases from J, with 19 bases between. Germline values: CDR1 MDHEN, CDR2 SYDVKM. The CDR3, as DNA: TGTGCCAGCTTGGAGGGGGCCCGGGGCCCCTACGAGCAGTACTTC. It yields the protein CASLEGARGPYEQYF.

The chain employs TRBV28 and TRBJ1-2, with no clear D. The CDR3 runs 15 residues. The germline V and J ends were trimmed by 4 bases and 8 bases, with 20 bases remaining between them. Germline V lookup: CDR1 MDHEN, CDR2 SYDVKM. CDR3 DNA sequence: TGTGCCAGCAGTTCGCCCCACCCGGGCCGGGAGGGCTACACCTTC. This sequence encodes CASSSPHPGREGYTF.

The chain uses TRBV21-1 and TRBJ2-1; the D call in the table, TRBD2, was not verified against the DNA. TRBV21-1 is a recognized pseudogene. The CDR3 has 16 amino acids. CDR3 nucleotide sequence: TGTGCCAGCACACAAAGCGCCCCCTTAGTGGGCAATGAGCAGTTCTTC. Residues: CASTQSAPLVGNEQFF.

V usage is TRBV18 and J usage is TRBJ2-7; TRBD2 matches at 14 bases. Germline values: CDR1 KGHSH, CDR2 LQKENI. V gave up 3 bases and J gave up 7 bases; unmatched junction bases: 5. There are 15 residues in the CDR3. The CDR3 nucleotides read TGTGCCAGCTCACCGATCAGGACTAGCGGGAGGGAGCAGTACTTC. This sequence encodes CASSPIRTSGREQYF.

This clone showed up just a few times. The CDR3: CASREGTGIFYTF. The CDR3 DNA reads TGCGCCAGCAGGGAAGGGACAGGGATATTCTACACCTTC. The chain uses TRBV5-1 and TRBJ1-2; 9 bases agree with TRBD1. The CDR3 loop spans 13 amino acids. CDR1 SGHRS and CDR2 YFSETQ come from the germline V gene. The ends lost 5 bases at V and 10 bases at J; junction bases unmatched: 9.

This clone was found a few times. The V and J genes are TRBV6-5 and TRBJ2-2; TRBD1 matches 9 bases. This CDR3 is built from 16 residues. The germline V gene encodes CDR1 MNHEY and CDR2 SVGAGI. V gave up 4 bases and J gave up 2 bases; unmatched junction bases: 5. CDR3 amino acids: CASSSGQGLNTGELFF. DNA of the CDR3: TGTGCCAGCAGTTCTGGACAGGGGTTAAACACCGGGGAGCTGTTTTTT.

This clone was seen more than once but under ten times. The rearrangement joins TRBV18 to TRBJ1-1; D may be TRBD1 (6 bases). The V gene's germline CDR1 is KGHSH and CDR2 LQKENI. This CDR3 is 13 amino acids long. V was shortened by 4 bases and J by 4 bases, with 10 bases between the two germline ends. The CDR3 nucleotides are TGTGCCAGCTCACAGGGGGTGGTCACTGAAGCTTTCTTT. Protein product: CASSQGVVTEAFF. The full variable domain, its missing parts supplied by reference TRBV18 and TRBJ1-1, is NAGVMQNPRHLVRRRGQEARLRCSPMKGHSHVYWYRQLPEEGLKFMVYLQKENIIDESGMPKERFSAEFPKEGPSILRIQQVVRGDSAAYFCASSQGVVTEAFFGQGTRLTVV.

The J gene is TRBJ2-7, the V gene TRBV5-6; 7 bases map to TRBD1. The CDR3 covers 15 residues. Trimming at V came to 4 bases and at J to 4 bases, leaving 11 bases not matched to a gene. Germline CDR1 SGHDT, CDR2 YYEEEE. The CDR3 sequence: CASSPNPAGGYEQYF. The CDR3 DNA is TGTGCCAGCAGCCCCAACCCGGCAGGGGGATACGAGCAGTACTTC.

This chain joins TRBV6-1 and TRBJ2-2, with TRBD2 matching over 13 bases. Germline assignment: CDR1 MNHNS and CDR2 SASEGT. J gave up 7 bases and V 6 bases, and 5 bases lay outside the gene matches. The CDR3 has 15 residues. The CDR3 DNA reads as TGTGCCAGCAGCGCGGGACTAGCGGGGATCGGGGAGCTGTTTTTT. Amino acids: CASSAGLAGIGELFF.

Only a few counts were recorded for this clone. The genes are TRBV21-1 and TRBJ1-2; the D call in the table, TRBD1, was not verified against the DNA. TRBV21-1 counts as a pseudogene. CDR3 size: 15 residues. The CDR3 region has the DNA TGTGCCAGGGCTAACCGGGACATCACTGGAGGAGGCTACACCTTC. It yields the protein CARANRDITGGGYTF.

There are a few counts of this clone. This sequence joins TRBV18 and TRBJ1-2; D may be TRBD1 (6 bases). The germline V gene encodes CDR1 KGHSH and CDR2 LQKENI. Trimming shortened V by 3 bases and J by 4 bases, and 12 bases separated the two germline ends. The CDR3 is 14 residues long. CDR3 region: CASSPSEGGYGYTF. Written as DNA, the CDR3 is TGTGCCAGCTCACCTAGTGAAGGGGGCTATGGCTACACCTTC.

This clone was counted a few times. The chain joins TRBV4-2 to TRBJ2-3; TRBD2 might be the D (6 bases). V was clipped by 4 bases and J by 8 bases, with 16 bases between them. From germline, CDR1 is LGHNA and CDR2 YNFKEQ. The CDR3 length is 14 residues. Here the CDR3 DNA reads TGTGCCAGCAGCCCTAATAGACTAGGTGGTACGCAGTATTTT. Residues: CASSPNRLGGTQYF.

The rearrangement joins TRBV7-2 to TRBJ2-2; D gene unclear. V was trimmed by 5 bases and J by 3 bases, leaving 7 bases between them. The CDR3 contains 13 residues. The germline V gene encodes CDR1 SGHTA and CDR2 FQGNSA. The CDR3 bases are TGTGCCAGCAGCGTAGTATACACCGGGGAGCTGTTTTTT. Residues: CASSVVYTGELFF.

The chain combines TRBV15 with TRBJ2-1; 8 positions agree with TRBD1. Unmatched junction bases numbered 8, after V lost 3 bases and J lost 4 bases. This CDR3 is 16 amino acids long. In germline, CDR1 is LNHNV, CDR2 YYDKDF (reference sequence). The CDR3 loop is CATSSLSGGAYNEQFF. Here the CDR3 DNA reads TGTGCCACCAGCAGTCTCTCAGGGGGCGCTTACAATGAGCAGTTCTTC. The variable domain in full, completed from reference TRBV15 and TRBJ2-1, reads DAMVIQNPRYQVTQFGKPVTLSCSQTLNHNVMYWYQQKSSQAPKLLFHYYDKDFNNEADTPDNFQSRRPNTSFCFLDIRSPGLGDTAMYLCATSSLSGGAYNEQFFGPGTRLTVL.

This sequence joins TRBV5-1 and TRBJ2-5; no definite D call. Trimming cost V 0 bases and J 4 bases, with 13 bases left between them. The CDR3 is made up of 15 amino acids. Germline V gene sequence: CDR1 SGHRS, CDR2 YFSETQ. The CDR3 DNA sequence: TGCGCCAGCAGCTTGGCCGTTGACTCGGTAGAGACCCAGTACTTC. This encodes CASSLAVDSVETQYF.

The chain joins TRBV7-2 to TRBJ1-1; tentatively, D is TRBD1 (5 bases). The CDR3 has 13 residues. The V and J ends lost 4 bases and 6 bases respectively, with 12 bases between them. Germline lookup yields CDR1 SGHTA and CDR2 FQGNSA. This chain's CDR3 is CASSWARDAEAFF. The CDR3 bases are TGTGCCAGCAGCTGGGCGCGGGACGCTGAAGCTTTCTTT. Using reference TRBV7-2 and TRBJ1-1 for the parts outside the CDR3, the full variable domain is GAGVSQSPSNKVTEKGKDVELRCDPISGHTALYWYRQSLGQGLEFLIYFQGNSAPDKSGLPSDRFSAERTGGSVSTLTIQRTQQEDSAVYLCASSWARDAEAFFGQGTRLTVV.

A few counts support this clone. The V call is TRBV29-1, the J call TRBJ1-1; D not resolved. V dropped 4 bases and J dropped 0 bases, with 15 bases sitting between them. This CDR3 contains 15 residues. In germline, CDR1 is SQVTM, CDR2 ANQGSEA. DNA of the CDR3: TGCAGCGTTGGTTCTGGCGGTAGAATGAACACTGAAGCTTTCTTT. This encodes CSVGSGGRMNTEAFF.

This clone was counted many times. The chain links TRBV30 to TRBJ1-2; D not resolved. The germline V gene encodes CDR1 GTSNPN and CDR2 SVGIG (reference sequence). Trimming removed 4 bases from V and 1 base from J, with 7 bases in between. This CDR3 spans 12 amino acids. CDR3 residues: CAWNGVNYGYTF. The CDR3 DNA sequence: TGTGCCTGGAACGGGGTTAACTATGGCTACACCTTC.

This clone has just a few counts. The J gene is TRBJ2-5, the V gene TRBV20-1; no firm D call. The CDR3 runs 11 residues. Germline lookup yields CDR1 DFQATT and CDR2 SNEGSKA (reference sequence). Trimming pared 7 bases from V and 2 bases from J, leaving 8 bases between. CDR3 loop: CSGAKQETQYF. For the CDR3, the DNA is TGCAGTGGGGCGAAACAAGAGACCCAGTACTTC.

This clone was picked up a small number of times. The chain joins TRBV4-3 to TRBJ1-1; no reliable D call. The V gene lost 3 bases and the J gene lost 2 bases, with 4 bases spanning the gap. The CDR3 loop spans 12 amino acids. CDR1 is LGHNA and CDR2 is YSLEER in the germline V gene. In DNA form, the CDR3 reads TGCGCCAGCAGCCACCCTAACACTGAAGCTTTCTTT. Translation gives CASSHPNTEAFF.

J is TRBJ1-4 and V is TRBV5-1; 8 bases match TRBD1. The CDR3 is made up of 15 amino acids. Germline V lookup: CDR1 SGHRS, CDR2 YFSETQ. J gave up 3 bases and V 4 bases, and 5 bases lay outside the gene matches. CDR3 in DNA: TGCGCCAGCAGCCCCGGGACAGGCTCTAATGAAAAACTGTTTTTT. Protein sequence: CASSPGTGSNEKLFF.

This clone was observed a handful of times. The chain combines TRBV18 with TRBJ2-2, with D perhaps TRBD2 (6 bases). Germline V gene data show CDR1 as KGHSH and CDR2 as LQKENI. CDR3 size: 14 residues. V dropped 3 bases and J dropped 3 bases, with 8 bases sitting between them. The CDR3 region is CASSPGLHTGELFF. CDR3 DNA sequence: TGTGCCAGCTCACCGGGACTCCACACCGGGGAGCTGTTTTTT. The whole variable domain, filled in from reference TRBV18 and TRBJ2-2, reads NAGVMQNPRHLVRRRGQEARLRCSPMKGHSHVYWYRQLPEEGLKFMVYLQKENIIDESGMPKERFSAEFPKEGPSILRIQQVVRGDSAAYFCASSPGLHTGELFFGEGSRLTVL.

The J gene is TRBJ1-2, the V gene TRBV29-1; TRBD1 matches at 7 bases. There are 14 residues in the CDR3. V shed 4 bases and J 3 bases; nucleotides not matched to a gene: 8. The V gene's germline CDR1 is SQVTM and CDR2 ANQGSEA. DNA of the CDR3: TGCAGCGTTGTGGTTCAGGGGGGTGACTATGGCTACACCTTC. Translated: CSVVVQGGDYGYTF.

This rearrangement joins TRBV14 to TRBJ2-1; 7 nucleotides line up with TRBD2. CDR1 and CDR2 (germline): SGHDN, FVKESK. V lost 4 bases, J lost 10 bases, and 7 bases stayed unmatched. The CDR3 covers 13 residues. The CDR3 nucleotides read TGTGCCAGCAGCCTCGTATGGGGGGGGGAGCAGTTCTTC. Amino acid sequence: CASSLVWGGEQFF.

The CDR3 loop reads CASSLSGAYQETQYF. The CDR3 nucleotides read TGTGCCAGCAGCCTTAGCGGAGCGTACCAAGAGACCCAGTACTTC. The rearrangement links TRBV7-2 to TRBJ2-5, with a possible D match to TRBD2 (6 bases). With 5 bases removed from V and 0 bases from J, the gap between germline ends came to 13 bases. Germline CDR1 is SGHTA and CDR2 is FQGNSA. The length of the CDR3 is 15 residues.

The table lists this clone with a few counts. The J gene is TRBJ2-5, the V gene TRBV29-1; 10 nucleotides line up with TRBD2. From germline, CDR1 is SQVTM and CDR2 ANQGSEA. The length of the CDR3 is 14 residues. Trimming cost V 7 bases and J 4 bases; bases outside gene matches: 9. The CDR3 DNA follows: TGCAGCGCCGCCTCAGCTAGCGGGAGAGAGACCCAGTACTTC. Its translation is CSAASASGRETQYF.

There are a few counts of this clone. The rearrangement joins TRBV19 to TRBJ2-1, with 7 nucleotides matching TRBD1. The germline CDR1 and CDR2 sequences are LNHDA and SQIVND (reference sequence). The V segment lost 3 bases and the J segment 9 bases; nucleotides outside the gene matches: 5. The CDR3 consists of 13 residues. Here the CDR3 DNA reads TGTGCCAGTAGTATCGACAGGGTGGGTGAGCAGTTCTTC. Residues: CASSIDRVGEQFF.

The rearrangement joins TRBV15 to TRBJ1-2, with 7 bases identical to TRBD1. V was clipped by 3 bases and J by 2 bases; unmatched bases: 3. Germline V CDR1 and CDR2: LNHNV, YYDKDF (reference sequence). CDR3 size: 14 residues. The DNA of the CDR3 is TGTGCCACCAGCAGGGGACAGCAGAACTATGGCTACACCTTC. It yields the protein CATSRGQQNYGYTF.

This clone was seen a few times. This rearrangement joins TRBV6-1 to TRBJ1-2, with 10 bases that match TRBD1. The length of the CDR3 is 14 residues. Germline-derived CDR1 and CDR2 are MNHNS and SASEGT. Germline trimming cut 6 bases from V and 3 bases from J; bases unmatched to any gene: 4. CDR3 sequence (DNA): TGTGCCAGCAGCCCGACAGGGGGCTACTATGGCTACACCTTC. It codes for CASSPTGGYYGYTF.

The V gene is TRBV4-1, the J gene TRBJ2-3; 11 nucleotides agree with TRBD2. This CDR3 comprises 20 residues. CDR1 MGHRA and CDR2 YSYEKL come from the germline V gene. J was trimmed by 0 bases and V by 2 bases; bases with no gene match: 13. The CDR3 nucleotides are TGCGCCAGCAGCCAACTCCTAGCGGGAGGCCTCCTCTCTAGCACAGATACGCAGTATTTT. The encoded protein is CASSQLLAGGLLSSTDTQYF.